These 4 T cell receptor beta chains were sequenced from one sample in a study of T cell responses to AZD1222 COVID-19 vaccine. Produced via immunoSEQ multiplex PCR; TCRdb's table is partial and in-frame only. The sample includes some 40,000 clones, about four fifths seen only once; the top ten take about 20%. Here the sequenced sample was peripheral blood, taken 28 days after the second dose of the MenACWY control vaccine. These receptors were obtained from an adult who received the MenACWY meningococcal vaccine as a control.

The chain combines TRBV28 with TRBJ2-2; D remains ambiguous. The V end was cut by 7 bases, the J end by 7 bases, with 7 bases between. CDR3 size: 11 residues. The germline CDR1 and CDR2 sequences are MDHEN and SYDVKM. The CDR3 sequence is CASNNYGELFF. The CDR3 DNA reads TGTGCCAGCAATAATTACGGGGAGCTGTTTTTT.

Here the CDR3 reads CASRQGVSSPLHF. The CDR3 bases are TGTGCCAGCAGGCAGGGTGTGAGTTCACCCCTCCACTTT. The chain joins TRBV6-5 to TRBJ1-6; D possibly corresponds to TRBD1 (5 bases). The V and J ends lost 6 bases and 9 bases respectively, with 12 bases between them. The CDR3 length is 13 residues. Germline V CDR1 and CDR2: MNHEY, SVGAGI.

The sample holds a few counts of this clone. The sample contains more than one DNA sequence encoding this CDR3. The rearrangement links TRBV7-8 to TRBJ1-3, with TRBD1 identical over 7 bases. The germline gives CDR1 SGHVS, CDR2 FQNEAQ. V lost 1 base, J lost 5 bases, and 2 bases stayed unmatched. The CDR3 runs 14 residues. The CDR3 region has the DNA TGTGCCAGCAGCTTAGGACAGGGCCGAAACACCATATATTTT. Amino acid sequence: CASSLGQGRNTIYF.

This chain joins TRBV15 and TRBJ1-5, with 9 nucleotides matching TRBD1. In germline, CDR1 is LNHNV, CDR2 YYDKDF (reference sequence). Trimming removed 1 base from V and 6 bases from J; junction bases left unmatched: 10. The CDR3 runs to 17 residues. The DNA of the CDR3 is TGTGCCACCAGCAGAGGGATCAACAGGGGGCGGAGTCAGCCCCAGCATTTT. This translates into CATSRGINRGRSQPQHF.